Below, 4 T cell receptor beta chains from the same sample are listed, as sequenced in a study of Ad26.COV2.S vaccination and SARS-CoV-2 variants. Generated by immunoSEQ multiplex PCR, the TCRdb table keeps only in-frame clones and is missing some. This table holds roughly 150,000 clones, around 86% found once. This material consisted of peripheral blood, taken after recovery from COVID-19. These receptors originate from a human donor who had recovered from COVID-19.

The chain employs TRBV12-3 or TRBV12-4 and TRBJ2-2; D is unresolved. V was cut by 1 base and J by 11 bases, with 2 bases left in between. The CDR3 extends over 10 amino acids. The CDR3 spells CASSLGELFF. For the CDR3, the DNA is TGTGCCAGCAGTTTAGGAGAGCTGTTTTTT.

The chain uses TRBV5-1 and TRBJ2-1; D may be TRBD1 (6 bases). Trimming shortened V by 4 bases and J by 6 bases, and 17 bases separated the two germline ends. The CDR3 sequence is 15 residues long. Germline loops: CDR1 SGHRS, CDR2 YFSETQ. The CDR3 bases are TGCGCCAGCAGCGTACAGGGTCGAGGGACCAATGAGCAGTTCTTC. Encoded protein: CASSVQGRGTNEQFF.

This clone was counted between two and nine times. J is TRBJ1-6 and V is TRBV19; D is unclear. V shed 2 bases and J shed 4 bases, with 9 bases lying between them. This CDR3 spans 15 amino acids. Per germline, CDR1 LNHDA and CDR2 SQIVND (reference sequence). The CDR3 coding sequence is TGTGCCAGTAGTATAAGTACGGCTTATAATTCACCCCTCCACTTT. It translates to CASSISTAYNSPLHF.

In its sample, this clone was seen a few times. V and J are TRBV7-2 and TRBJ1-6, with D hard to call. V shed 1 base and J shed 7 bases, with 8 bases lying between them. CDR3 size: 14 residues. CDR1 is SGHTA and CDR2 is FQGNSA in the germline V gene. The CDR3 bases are TGTGCCAGCAGCTTAGTTGGGGTCAATTCACCCCTCCACTTT. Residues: CASSLVGVNSPLHF.